These T cell receptor beta chains were read from a single sample in a study of blood T cell repertoires in COVID-19. Only in-frame clones appear in the TCRdb table, and some are missing; sequencing was by immunoSEQ multiplex PCR. Here the sample spans about 140,000 clones, approximately 79% being singletons. Sequenced: PBMCs or T cells enriched from blood (not recorded which). Receptor source: a woman aged 45-65 years who had recovered from COVID-19. Each CDR3 is given with its conserved first and last residue.

CDR3: CASSDPQNPGTSGRAEDTQYF
V: TRBV6-4
J: TRBJ2-3
length: 21

CDR3: CASSLRQTYEKLFF
V: TRBV7-9
J: TRBJ1-4
length: 14

CDR3: CASSLTGTGYTEAFF
V: TRBV6-5
J: TRBJ1-1
length: 15

CDR3: CASSGRQEEGYTF
V: TRBV18
J: TRBJ1-2
length: 13

CDR3: CASSGRDRTTLAKNIQYF
V: TRBV7-2
J: TRBJ2-4
length: 18

CDR3: CASSLAPAGVHNEQFF
V: TRBV5-1
J: TRBJ2-1
length: 16

CDR3: CASSSKESNTGELFF
V: TRBV5-6
J: TRBJ2-2
length: 15

CDR3: CASSSSSYEQYF
V: TRBV3-1/TRBV3-2
J: TRBJ2-7
length: 12

CDR3: CASSLASNTGELFF
V: TRBV5-1
J: TRBJ2-2
length: 14

CDR3: CASSLGLRNTEAFF
V: TRBV11-3
J: TRBJ1-1
length: 14

CDR3: CASSIDLGVVSYNEQFF
V: TRBV19
J: TRBJ2-1
length: 17

CDR3: CASSVDVKAGSPLHF
V: TRBV9
J: TRBJ1-6
length: 15

CDR3: CASSLVLYQETQYF
V: TRBV5-1
J: TRBJ2-5
length: 14

CDR3: CASSLGGVSNQPQHF
V: TRBV19
J: TRBJ1-5
length: 15

CDR3: CASSLSSSTEAFF
V: TRBV11-3
J: TRBJ1-1
length: 13

CDR3: CASNPGSYEQYF
V: TRBV28
J: TRBJ2-7
length: 12

CDR3: CASSLGDEQFF
V: TRBV7-9
J: TRBJ2-1
length: 11

CDR3: CASSPSSGRSDTQYF
V: TRBV9
J: TRBJ2-3
length: 15

CDR3: CASSPRRDSLYEQYF
V: TRBV18
J: TRBJ2-7
length: 15

CDR3: CASTDEYSGYTF
V: TRBV11-2
J: TRBJ1-2
length: 12

CDR3: CASSLRRAYNEQFF
V: TRBV28
J: TRBJ2-1
length: 14